A single sample is the source of the 31 T cell receptor beta chains below, sequenced in a study of response to subunit inactivated influenza vaccine. TCRdb independently ran MiXCR on the RT-PCR reads; one entry per CDR3 protein. The top ten clones hold about 12% of a sample with a few hundred thousand distinct CDR3 sequences, under 8.5% of them seen once. Material: PBMCs from blood, obtained roughly 24 months after vaccination. These receptors were collected from a man between 50 and 69 years old who received an inactivated influenza vaccine.

The rearrangement uses TRBV20-1 and TRBJ2-1; no reliable D call. Trimming pared 1 base from V and 4 bases from J, leaving 14 bases between. The CDR3 is 15 amino acids. CDR1 is DFQATT, CDR2 SNEGSKA, per germline (reference sequence). CDR3 sequence: CSARAVRTFYNEQFF. CDR3 nucleotides: TGCAGTGCTAGAGCGGTCCGGACCTTTTACAATGAGCAGTTCTTC.

The chain combines TRBV12-3 or TRBV12-4 with TRBJ2-7, with TRBD1 as a possible D gene (5 bases). The CDR3 spans 14 residues. V was pared by 3 bases and J by 3 bases, with 12 bases between. The CDR3 protein is CASSLQGTLYEQYF. The DNA for the CDR3 is TGTGCCAGCAGTTTGCAGGGTACACTCTACGAGCAGTACTTC.

The genes are TRBV25-1 and TRBJ2-5; TRBD2 agrees at 7 bases. The junction had 8 bases not matched to a gene; V was cut back by 4 bases and J by 0 bases. CDR1 is MGHDK, CDR2 SYGVNS, per germline. The CDR3 covers 16 residues. Written as DNA, the CDR3 is TGTGCCAGCAGTGGATCCAGCGGGACGTACCAAGAGACCCAGTACTTC. This encodes CASSGSSGTYQETQYF.

This clonotype was found once. This sequence joins TRBV5-5 and TRBJ1-1; 8 bases match TRBD1. Germline CDR1 SGHKS, CDR2 YYEKEE (reference sequence). Trimming took 0 bases from V and 6 from J; bases not matched to a gene: 7. CDR3 length equals 15 residues. The CDR3, as DNA: TGTGCCAGCAGCTTGGTCTCCGGGACAGGTTCTGAAGCTTTCTTT. Amino acid sequence: CASSLVSGTGSEAFF.

This clonotype was observed many times. CDR3 protein: CASSFNPADTQYF. The CDR3 DNA reads as TGTGCCAGCAGTTTCAACCCCGCGGATACGCAGTATTTT. The chain employs TRBV12-3 or TRBV12-4 and TRBJ2-3; D not resolved. This CDR3 is built from 13 residues. V lost 3 bases and J 6 bases, leaving 10 bases between the germline ends.

This clonotype was counted at least ten times. The V call is TRBV3-1, the J call TRBJ1-1; the D gene is possibly TRBD1 (5 bases). The V and J ends lost 4 bases and 7 bases respectively, with 16 bases between them. The CDR3 contains 14 residues. Germline loops: CDR1 LGHDT, CDR2 YNNKEL (reference sequence). The CDR3 loop is CASSPDPTASEAFF. CDR3 nucleotide sequence: TGTGCCAGCAGCCCAGACCCGACAGCAAGTGAAGCTTTCTTT.

Ten or more counts support this clonotype. A junction boundary mismatches the germline segment, possibly from a read error. The chain uses TRBV27 and TRBJ1-2, with 8 nucleotides matching TRBD1. Per the germline V gene, CDR1 is MNHEY and CDR2 is SMNVEV (reference sequence). CDR3 length: 15 residues. This CDR3 reads CASSPGQGRNFGYTF. The CDR3 nucleotides are TGTGCCAGCAGTCCCGGACAGGGCCGGAACTTTGGCTACACCTTC.

V is TRBV20-1 and J is TRBJ2-1; TRBD2 matches at 7 bases. V trimming: 3 bases; J trimming: 10 bases; junction bases outside the gene matches: 3. Germline V gene data show CDR1 as DFQATT and CDR2 as SNEGSKA (reference sequence). This CDR3 has 11 residues. CDR3 protein: CSASWRGEQFF. CDR3 nucleotides: TGCAGTGCTAGTTGGCGGGGGGAGCAGTTCTTC.

This chain links TRBV5-1 with TRBJ2-5; D possibly uses TRBD1 or TRBD2 (5 bases each). Trimming shortened V by 3 bases and J by 4 bases, and 13 bases separated the two germline ends. CDR1 SGHRS and CDR2 YFSETQ come from the germline V gene. The CDR3 has 14 residues. The CDR3 region is CASSSGSGAETQYF. DNA for the CDR3: TGCGCCAGCAGCTCAGGGAGTGGGGCAGAGACCCAGTACTTC.

This clonotype was observed a handful of times. This chain uses TRBV6-1 with TRBJ1-2, with 7 nucleotides matching TRBD1. The CDR3 length is 14 residues. The V and J ends lost 3 bases and 2 bases, in that order; junction bases with no gene match: 3. The V gene's germline CDR1 is MNHNS and CDR2 SASEGT. The CDR3 sequence is CASSEGQNNYGYTF. CDR3 DNA sequence: TGTGCCAGCAGTGAGGGACAGAACAACTATGGCTACACCTTC.

This clonotype was observed a few times. This chain connects TRBV10-3 to TRBJ1-2; no clear D gene. From germline, CDR1 is ENHRY and CDR2 SYGVKD. The V end lost 2 bases, the J end lost 4 bases, and 11 bases lay between the germline ends. The CDR3 has 14 residues. The CDR3, as DNA: TGTGCCATCAGTGAGACAAGGGAGACCTATGGCTACACCTTC. This codes for CAISETRETYGYTF.

This clonotype was counted many times. The chain is built from TRBV5-1 and TRBJ2-1; D may be TRBD2 (7 bases). V lost 4 bases and J 7 bases, leaving 21 bases between the germline ends. The germline gives CDR1 SGHRS, CDR2 YFSETQ. The CDR3 contains 16 residues. The CDR3 region is CASSPSSGGPWNEQFF. For the CDR3, the DNA is TGCGCCAGCAGCCCCTCTTCGGGGGGCCCTTGGAATGAGCAGTTCTTC.

This clonotype was observed a few times. This chain uses TRBV28 with TRBJ2-7; weak D call: TRBD1 (5 bases). Germline lookup yields CDR1 MDHEN and CDR2 SYDVKM. The CDR3 extends over 13 amino acids. V was shortened by 6 bases and J by 3 bases, with 12 bases between the two germline ends. The CDR3 reads CASRAGFVYEQYF. The CDR3 coding sequence is TGTGCCAGCAGGGCAGGGTTCGTCTACGAGCAGTACTTC.

This clonotype was observed at least ten times. The chain carries TRBV11-2 and TRBJ1-2; no clear D. CDR1 and CDR2 (germline): SGHAT, FQNNGV. Trimming stripped 5 bases from V and 8 bases from J, with 12 bases between. The CDR3 loop spans 12 amino acids. DNA for the CDR3: TGTGCCAGCAGCAAGGGTACGGTCGGCTACACCTTC. Encoded protein: CASSKGTVGYTF.

Many counts were recorded for this clonotype. The V call is TRBV7-8, the J call TRBJ2-7; 11 bases agree with TRBD2. The CDR3 covers 17 residues. Germline CDR1 reads SGHVS; CDR2 reads FQNEAQ. Trimming at V came to 5 bases and at J to 0 bases, leaving 9 bases not matched to a gene. CDR3 region: CASSTGTSGPSSYEQYF. The CDR3 DNA reads TGTGCCAGCAGCACCGGGACTAGCGGCCCCAGCTCCTACGAGCAGTACTTC.

This clonotype was seen ten or more times. V gene TRBV7-6 combines with J gene TRBJ2-1; D not certain. The CDR3 contains 16 residues. CDR1 SGHVS and CDR2 FNYEAQ come from the germline V gene. The V and J ends lost 1 base and 1 base respectively, with 11 bases between them. The CDR3 here is CASSLVLVSSYNEQFF. The CDR3 DNA reads as TGTGCCAGCAGCTTAGTTCTAGTAAGTTCCTACAATGAGCAGTTCTTC.

This clonotype was picked up a small number of times. The genes are TRBV5-1 and TRBJ2-3; D ambiguous. Trimming took 0 bases from V and 0 from J, leaving 14 bases between them. CDR1 is SGHRS and CDR2 is YFSETQ in the germline V gene. The CDR3 spans 17 residues. CDR3 nucleotide sequence: TGCGCCAGCAGCTTGGAGGGCGCGTACCCTAGCACAGATACGCAGTATTTT. Translating it yields CASSLEGAYPSTDTQYF.

Notes on this clonotype: A much larger clone lies one base from this, so it may be a read error. The chain is built from TRBV7-2 and TRBJ2-7; D is perhaps TRBD1 or TRBD2 (5 bases each). The CDR3 loop spans 16 amino acids. The germline V and J ends were trimmed by 1 base and 6 bases, with 19 bases remaining between them. The germline V gene has CDR1 SGHTA and CDR2 FQGNSA. In DNA, the CDR3 is TGTGCCAGCAGCTTAGGTTGCGGTAGGGGAGCCGGCGAGCAGTACTTC. This sequence encodes CASSLGCGRGAGEQYF. Full variable domain (rest looked up from reference TRBV7-2 and TRBJ2-7): GAGVSQSPSNKVTEKGKDVELRCDPISGHTALYWYRQSLGQGLEFLIYFQGNSAPDKSGLPSDRFSAERTGGSVSTLTIQRTQQEDSAVYLCASSLGCGRGAGEQYFGPGTRLTVT.

This clonotype showed up many times. V usage is TRBV29-1 and J usage is TRBJ2-4; D unresolved. CDR3 length: 11 residues. V was pared by 4 bases and J by 4 bases, with 5 bases between. In germline, CDR1 is SQVTM, CDR2 ANQGSEA. In nucleotides, the CDR3 is TGCAGCGTTGGCGTTAAAAACATTCAGTACTTC. Translating it yields CSVGVKNIQYF. The complete variable domain, with remaining parts taken from reference TRBV29-1 and TRBJ2-4, reads SAVISQKPSRDICQRGTSLTIQCQVDSQVTMMFWYRQQPGQSLTLIATANQGSEATYESGFVIDKFPISRPNLTFSTLTVSNMSPEDSSIYLCSVGVKNIQYFGAGTRLSVL.

This chain joins TRBV3-1 and TRBJ2-1; D may be TRBD2 (5 bases). V was pared by 0 bases and J by 7 bases, with 13 bases between. This CDR3 contains 15 residues. From germline, CDR1 is LGHDT and CDR2 YNNKEL (reference sequence). CDR3 residues: CASSQDARPGNEQFF. The CDR3, as DNA: TGTGCCAGCAGCCAAGATGCGAGGCCGGGGAATGAGCAGTTCTTC.

In its sample, this clonotype was seen many times. The chain employs TRBV5-1 and TRBJ2-1; 11 bases are shared with TRBD2. Germline V gene lookup returns CDR1 SGHRS and CDR2 YFSETQ. The CDR3 loop spans 15 amino acids. V was pared by 0 bases and J by 12 bases, with 8 bases of the junction left unmatched. CDR3: CASSLVLAGGRVQFF. The CDR3 DNA reads TGCGCCAGCAGCTTGGTCCTAGCGGGAGGTCGGGTGCAGTTCTTC.

This clonotype was found a few times. The J gene is TRBJ2-5, the V gene TRBV29-1; 8 bases fit TRBD2. CDR1 is SQVTM, CDR2 ANQGSEA, per germline. V gave up 3 bases and J gave up 0 bases; unmatched junction bases: 12. The CDR3 length is 17 residues. The CDR3 reads CSVDGLAGRSYQETQYF. The CDR3 DNA sequence: TGCAGCGTTGATGGGCTAGCGGGCCGATCGTACCAAGAGACCCAGTACTTC.

This clonotype was observed a handful of times. V and J are TRBV4-3 and TRBJ1-1; D unclear. Germline assignment: CDR1 LGHNA and CDR2 YSLEER. The V gene lost 0 bases and the J gene lost 7 bases, with 18 bases spanning the gap. The CDR3 has 16 amino acids. CDR3 region: CASSQDRTRAPDEAFF. CDR3 coding DNA: TGCGCCAGCAGCCAAGATCGCACGAGGGCGCCGGATGAAGCTTTCTTT.

This clonotype appeared many times. V and J are TRBV6-1 and TRBJ2-6, with a weak D call TRBD1 (5 bases). Germline CDR1 and CDR2: MNHNS and SASEGT. V lost 6 bases and J lost 1, with 16 bases in between. The CDR3 length is 17 residues. CDR3 nucleotide sequence: TGTGCCAGCAGACAGGTCCCCGTGGCTTCTGGGGCCAACGTCCTGACTTTC. It is translated as CASRQVPVASGANVLTF.

This clonotype showed up just a few times. The chain uses TRBV29-1 and TRBJ2-7, with a possible D match to TRBD1 (6 bases). This CDR3 region has 12 residues. V was pared by 8 bases and J by 2 bases, with 13 bases between. Germline V CDR1 and CDR2: SQVTM, ANQGSEA. CDR3 sequence reads: CSILTGPYEQYF. The CDR3 DNA reads TGCAGCATTTTAACAGGGCCCTACGAGCAGTACTTC.

The chain joins TRBV7-2 to TRBJ2-5, with D perhaps being TRBD1 or TRBD2 (5 bases each). Germline CDR1 reads SGHTA; CDR2 reads FQGNSA. This CDR3 spans 14 amino acids. V was clipped by 7 bases and J by 7 bases, with 19 bases between them. CDR3 protein: CASTMDTARGTQYF. CDR3 bases: TGTGCCAGCACCATGGACACCGCGAGGGGGACCCAGTACTTC.

V gene TRBV29-1 combines with J gene TRBJ2-3, with 7 bases aligning to TRBD1. The V gene's germline CDR1 is SQVTM and CDR2 ANQGSEA. V gave up 6 bases and J gave up 1 base; unmatched junction bases: 7. This CDR3 is 14 amino acids long. Here the CDR3 reads CSVSRDSRTDTQYF. CDR3 in DNA: TGCAGCGTCTCCCGGGACAGTCGCACAGATACGCAGTATTTT.

This clonotype was observed a handful of times. The gene calls are TRBV30 and TRBJ1-6; D remains ambiguous. V gave up 4 bases and J gave up 8 bases, with 18 bases separating them. Germline V CDR1 and CDR2: GTSNPN, SVGIG (reference sequence). The CDR3 has 15 amino acids. Here the CDR3 DNA reads TGTGCCTGGAAACCTGCCGGGCCCCGGGATTCACCCCTCCACTTT. It is translated as CAWKPAGPRDSPLHF.

A few counts support this clonotype. This sequence joins TRBV20-1 and TRBJ2-1, with TRBD2 matching over 8 bases. The germline gives CDR1 DFQATT, CDR2 SNEGSKA (reference sequence). The CDR3 contains 16 residues. J gave up 4 bases and V 5 bases, and 13 bases lay outside the gene matches. DNA of the CDR3: TGCAGTGCTCCCCGATCGGGCGGGGGGTCATACAATGAGCAGTTCTTC. It yields the protein CSAPRSGGGSYNEQFF.

This clonotype turned up a few times. The rearrangement links TRBV27 to TRBJ2-1; 11 bases fit TRBD2. Germline values: CDR1 MNHEY, CDR2 SMNVEV (reference sequence). After removal of 5 bases from V and 6 bases from J, the junction contained 6 bases not matched to a gene. The CDR3 extends over 15 amino acids. CDR3 protein: CASSQLAGALNEQFF. CDR3 DNA sequence: TGTGCCAGCAGTCAACTAGCGGGAGCCCTCAATGAGCAGTTCTTC.

This clonotype showed up just a few times. V gene TRBV28 combines with J gene TRBJ2-4; D possibly corresponds to TRBD2 (6 bases). Trimming pared 5 bases from V and 5 bases from J, leaving 10 bases between. The V gene's germline CDR1 is MDHEN and CDR2 SYDVKM. The CDR3 covers 13 residues. The DNA of the CDR3 is TGTGCCAGCAGTAGGCGGGAACAAAACATTCAGTACTTC. Protein sequence: CASSRREQNIQYF. Full variable domain (rest looked up from reference TRBV28 and TRBJ2-4): DVKVTQSSRYLVKRTGEKVFLECVQDMDHENMFWYRQDPGLGLRLIYFSYDVKMKEKGDIPEGYSVSREKKERFSLILESASTNQTSMYLCASSRREQNIQYFGAGTRLSVL.